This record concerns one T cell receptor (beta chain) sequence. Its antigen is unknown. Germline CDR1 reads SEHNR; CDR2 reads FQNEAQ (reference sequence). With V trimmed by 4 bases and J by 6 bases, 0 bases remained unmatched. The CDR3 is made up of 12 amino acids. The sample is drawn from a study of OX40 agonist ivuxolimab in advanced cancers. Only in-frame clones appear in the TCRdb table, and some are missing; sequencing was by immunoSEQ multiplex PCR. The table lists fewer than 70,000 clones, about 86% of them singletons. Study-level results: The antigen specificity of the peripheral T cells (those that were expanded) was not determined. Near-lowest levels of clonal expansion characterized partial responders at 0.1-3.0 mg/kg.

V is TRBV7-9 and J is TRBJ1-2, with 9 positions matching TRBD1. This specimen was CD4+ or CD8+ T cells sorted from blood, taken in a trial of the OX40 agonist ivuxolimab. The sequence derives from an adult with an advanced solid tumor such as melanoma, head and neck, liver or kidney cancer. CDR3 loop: CASSWTGDGYTF. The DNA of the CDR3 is TGTGCCAGCAGCTGGACAGGGGATGGCTACACCTTC. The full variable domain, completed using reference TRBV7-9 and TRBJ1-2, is DTGVSQNPRHKITKRGQNVTFRCDPISEHNRLYWYRQTLGQGPEFLTYFQNEAQLEKSRLLSDRFSAERPKGSFSTLEIQRTEQGDSAMYLCASSWTGDGYTFGSGTRLTVV.